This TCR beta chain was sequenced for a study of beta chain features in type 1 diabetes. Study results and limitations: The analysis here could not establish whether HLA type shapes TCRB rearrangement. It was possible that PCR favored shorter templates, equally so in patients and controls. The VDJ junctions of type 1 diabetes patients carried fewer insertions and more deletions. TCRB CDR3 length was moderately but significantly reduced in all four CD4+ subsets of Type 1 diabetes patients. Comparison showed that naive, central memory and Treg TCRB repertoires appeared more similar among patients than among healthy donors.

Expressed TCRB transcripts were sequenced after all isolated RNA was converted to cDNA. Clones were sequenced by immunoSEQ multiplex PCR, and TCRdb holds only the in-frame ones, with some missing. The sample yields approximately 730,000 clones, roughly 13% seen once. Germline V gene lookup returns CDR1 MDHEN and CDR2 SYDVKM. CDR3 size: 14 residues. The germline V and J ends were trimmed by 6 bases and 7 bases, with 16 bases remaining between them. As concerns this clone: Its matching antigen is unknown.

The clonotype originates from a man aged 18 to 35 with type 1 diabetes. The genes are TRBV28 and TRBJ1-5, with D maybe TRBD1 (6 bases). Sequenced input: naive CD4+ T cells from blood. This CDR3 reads CASSWGQGMQPQHF. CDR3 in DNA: TGTGCCAGCAGCTGGGGGCAGGGAATGCAGCCCCAGCATTTT.